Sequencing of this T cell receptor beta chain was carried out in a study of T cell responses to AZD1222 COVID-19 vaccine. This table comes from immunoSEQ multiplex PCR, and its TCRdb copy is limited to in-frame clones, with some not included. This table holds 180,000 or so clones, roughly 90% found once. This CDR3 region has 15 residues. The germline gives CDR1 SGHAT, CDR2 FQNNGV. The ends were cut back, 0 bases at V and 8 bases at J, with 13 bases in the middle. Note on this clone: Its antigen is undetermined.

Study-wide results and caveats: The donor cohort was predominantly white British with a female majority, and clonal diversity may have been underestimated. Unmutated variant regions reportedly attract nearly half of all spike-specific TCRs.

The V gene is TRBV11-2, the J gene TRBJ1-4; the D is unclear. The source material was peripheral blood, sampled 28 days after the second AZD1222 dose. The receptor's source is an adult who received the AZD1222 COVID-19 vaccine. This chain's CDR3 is CASSLDHRVPEKLFF. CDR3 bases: TGTGCCAGCAGCTTAGATCACCGGGTCCCCGAAAAACTGTTTTTT. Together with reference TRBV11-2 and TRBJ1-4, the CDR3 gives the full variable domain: EAGVAQSPRYKIIEKRQSVAFWCNPISGHATLYWYQQILGQGPKLLIQFQNNGVVDDSQLPKDRFSAERLKGVDSTLKIQPAKLEDSAVYLCASSLDHRVPEKLFFGSGTQLSVL.